The entry below gives a single T cell receptor beta chain sequence along with its context. As originally analysed: Counts of nucleated cells, estimated from reference gene primer amplification, were obtained. The assay was immunoSEQ multiplex PCR, and TCRdb's table has in-frame clones only and misses some. That table furnishes V, J and clone size, whereas the DNA furnished D and trimming. The sample lists tens of thousands of clones; roughly 78% were seen once. The CDR3 is 17 residues long. The J segment lost 6 bases and the V segment lost 2 bases, leaving 7 bases of the junction unmatched. CDR1 is SGHRS, CDR2 YFSETQ, per germline. This record comes from a study of blood T cell repertoires in COVID-19. Study-wide background: Acute and convalescent COVID-19 specimens originated in the United States, Italy and Spain.

The TCR originated in a woman in her sixties or seventies with acute or convalescent COVID-19. The sequencing sample was made of peripheral blood. The chain uses TRBV5-1 and TRBJ2-1; 14 positions match TRBD2. The CDR3 nucleotides are TGCGCCAGCAGCTTTTTTACCGGGACTAGCGGGAGCAATGAGCAGTTCTTC. This encodes CASSFFTGTSGSNEQFF.